This paragraph reports one T cell receptor (beta chain). Cohorts were determined from participant-reported clinical history. In the original workflow: It was from reference gene primer amplification that nucleated cell counts were estimated. Repertoires were generated with immunoSEQ multiplex PCR, while TCRdb's copy carries only in-frame clones and drops some. V and J calls and clone size are copied from that table; D and trimming were computed from the DNA. The sample has 210,000 or so clones, roughly nine tenths seen once. Unmatched junction bases numbered 9, after V lost 1 base and J lost 9 bases. Germline V gene lookup returns CDR1 GTSNPN and CDR2 SVGIG (reference sequence). The CDR3 is 16 residues long. The entry originates in a study of blood T cell repertoires in COVID-19. Overall study context: Cohort 3 donors were reported recovered after two negative PCRs, clearance, or symptom resolution. The study drew acute and convalescent COVID-19 samples from the United States, Italy and Spain.

The origin of this receptor is a woman aged 50 to 60 in a cohort exposed to, infected with or recovered from COVID-19 (not recorded which). The sample comprised PBMCs or T cells enriched from blood (not recorded which). V gene TRBV30 combines with J gene TRBJ1-6; TRBD1 matches 10 bases. CDR3 bases: TGTGCCTGGAGTGGGCCCGGGACAGGGGCCGGTTCACCCCTCCACTTT. This translates into CAWSGPGTGAGSPLHF.